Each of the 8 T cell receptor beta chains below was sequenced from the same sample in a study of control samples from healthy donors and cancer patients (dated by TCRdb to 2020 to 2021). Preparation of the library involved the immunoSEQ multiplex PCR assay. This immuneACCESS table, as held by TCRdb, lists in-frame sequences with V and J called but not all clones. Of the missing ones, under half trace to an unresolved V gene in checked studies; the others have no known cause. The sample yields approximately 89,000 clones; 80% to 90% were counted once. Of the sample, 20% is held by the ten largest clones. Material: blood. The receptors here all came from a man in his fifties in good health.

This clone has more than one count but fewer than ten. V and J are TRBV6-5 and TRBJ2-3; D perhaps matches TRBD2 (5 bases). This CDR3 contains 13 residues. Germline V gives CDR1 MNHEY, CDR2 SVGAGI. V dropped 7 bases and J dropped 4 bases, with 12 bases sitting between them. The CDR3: CASTPPGADTQYF. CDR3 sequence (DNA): TGTGCCAGCACTCCCCCCGGGGCAGATACGCAGTATTTT.

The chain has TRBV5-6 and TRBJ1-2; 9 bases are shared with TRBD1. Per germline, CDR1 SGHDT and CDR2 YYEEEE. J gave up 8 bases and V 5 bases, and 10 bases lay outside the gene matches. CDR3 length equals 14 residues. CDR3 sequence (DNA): TGTGCCAGCAGGGATTTACAGGGGGCACAGGGCTACACCTTC. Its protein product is CASRDLQGAQGYTF.

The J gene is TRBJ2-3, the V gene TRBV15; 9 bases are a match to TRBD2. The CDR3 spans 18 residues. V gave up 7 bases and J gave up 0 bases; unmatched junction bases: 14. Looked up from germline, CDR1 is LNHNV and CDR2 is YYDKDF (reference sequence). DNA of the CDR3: TGTGCCACCAAACCGGGACTAGCAGGGATCTGGAGCACAGATACGCAGTATTTT. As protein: CATKPGLAGIWSTDTQYF.

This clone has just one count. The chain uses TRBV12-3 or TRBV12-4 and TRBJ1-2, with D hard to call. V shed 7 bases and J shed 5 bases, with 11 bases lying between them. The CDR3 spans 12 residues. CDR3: CASTPGVYGYTF. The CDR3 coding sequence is TGTGCCAGCACCCCCGGCGTTTATGGCTACACCTTC.

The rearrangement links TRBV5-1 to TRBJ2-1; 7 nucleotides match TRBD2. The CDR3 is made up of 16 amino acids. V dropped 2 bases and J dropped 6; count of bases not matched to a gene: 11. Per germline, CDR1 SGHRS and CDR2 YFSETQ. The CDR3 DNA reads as TGCGCCAGCAGCTTAGGTGGGACTAATTATGGCAATGAGCAGTTCTTC. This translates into CASSLGGTNYGNEQFF.

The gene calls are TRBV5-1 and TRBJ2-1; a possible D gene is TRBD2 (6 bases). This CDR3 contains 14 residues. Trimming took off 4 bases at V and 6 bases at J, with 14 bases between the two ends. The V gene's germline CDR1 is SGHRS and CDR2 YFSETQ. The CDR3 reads CASSLMAAGNEQFF. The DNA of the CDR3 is TGCGCCAGCAGCCTTATGGCAGCGGGCAATGAGCAGTTCTTC.

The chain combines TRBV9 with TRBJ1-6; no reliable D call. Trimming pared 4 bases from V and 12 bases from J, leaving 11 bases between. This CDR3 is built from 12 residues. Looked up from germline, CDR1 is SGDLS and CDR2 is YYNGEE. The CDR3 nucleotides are TGTGCCAGCAGCTCCGACGTGGGACCCCTCCACTTT. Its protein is CASSSDVGPLHF.

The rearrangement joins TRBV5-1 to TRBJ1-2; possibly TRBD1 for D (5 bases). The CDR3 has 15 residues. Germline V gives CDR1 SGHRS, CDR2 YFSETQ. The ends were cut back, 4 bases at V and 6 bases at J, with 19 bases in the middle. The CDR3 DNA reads TGCGCCAGCAGCAGTCTGGGACCTTCAAAGGATGGCTACACCTTC. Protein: CASSSLGPSKDGYTF. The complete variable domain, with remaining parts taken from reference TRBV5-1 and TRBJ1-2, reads KAGVTQTPRYLIKTRGQQVTLSCSPISGHRSVSWYQQTPGQGLQFLFEYFSETQRNKGNFPGRFSGRQFSNSRSEMNVSTLELGDSALYLCASSSLGPSKDGYTFGSGTRLTVV.